The 6 T cell receptor beta chains below come from one sample, sequenced in a study of T cell clonality in common variable immunodeficiency. Clones were sequenced by immunoSEQ multiplex PCR, and TCRdb holds only the in-frame ones, with some missing. The table records 50,000 to 60,000 clones without singletons, the ten largest covering under 6.5%. Sequencing was done on a sample of peripheral blood mononuclear cells. All receptors derive from a person aged 18 to 69 in good health.

This clone was observed many times. The DNA ends 3 residues before the CDR3 does, and the rest of the CDR3 is filled in from the germline J gene. The J gene is TRBJ2-7, the V gene TRBV11-2; D perhaps matches TRBD1 (6 bases). V was cut by 5 bases and J by 0 bases, with 11 bases left in between. Germline V lookup: CDR1 SGHAT, CDR2 FQNNGV. The CDR3 is 14 amino acids. The CDR3 loop reads CASSLTGDSYEQYF. CDR3 DNA (partial): TGTGCCAGCAGCCTGACAGGTGACTCCTACGAG. Full variable domain (missing parts from reference TRBV11-2 and TRBJ2-7): EAGVAQSPRYKIIEKRQSVAFWCNPISGHATLYWYQQILGQGPKLLIQFQNNGVVDDSQLPKDRFSAERLKGVDSTLKIQPAKLEDSAVYLCASSLTGDSYEQYFGPGTRLTVT.

Turning to this clone: The read gets to within 3 residues of the CDR3 end, and the germline J gene fills in the rest. The chain joins TRBV19 to TRBJ2-7; TRBD2 might be the D (5 bases). Trimming removed 3 bases from V and 3 bases from J, with 9 bases in between. This CDR3 contains 13 residues. The germline gives CDR1 LNHDA, CDR2 SQIVND (reference sequence). The CDR3 protein is CASSMKDFYEQYF. CDR3 DNA (partial): TGTGCCAGTAGTATGAAGGACTTCTACGAG.

At least ten counts were recorded for this clone. The CDR3 end lies 3 residues beyond the end of the read and is filled in from the germline J gene. The same CDR3 is also encoded by other DNA sequences in this sample. The chain has TRBV20-1 and TRBJ2-2, with D unclear. Trimming took off 1 base at V and 1 base at J, with 7 bases between the two ends. Germline CDR1 is DFQATT and CDR2 is SNEGSKA (reference sequence). This CDR3 is 14 amino acids long. The CDR3 DNA, read in part, is TGCAGTGCTAGAGCTTCCGGGAACACCGGGGAG. The encoded protein is CSARASGNTGE. The entire CDR3 sequence reads CSARASGNTGELFF.

This clone was detected ten times or more. The read is 3 residues too short to cover the CDR3 end, so that end is filled in from the germline J gene. The J gene is TRBJ1-2, the V gene TRBV6-4; the match to TRBD1 covers 8 bases. The CDR3 loop spans 13 amino acids. The V segment lost 7 bases and the J segment 6 bases; nucleotides outside the gene matches: 7. In germline, CDR1 is MRHNA, CDR2 SNTAGT. The sequenced part of the CDR3 DNA is TGTGCCAGCAACAGCGGACAGGGCGATGGC. It yields the protein CASNSGQGDG. The whole CDR3 protein is CASNSGQGDGYTF.

With regard to this clone: The CDR3 extends 3 residues past the end of the read, so its final part is completed from the germline J gene. This sequence joins TRBV5-1 and TRBJ2-7, with 10 nucleotides matching TRBD1. This CDR3 spans 15 amino acids. Germline CDR1 and CDR2: SGHRS and YFSETQ. V was clipped by 0 bases and J by 5 bases; unmatched bases: 5. The DNA read from the CDR3 is TGCGCCAGCAGCTTGGGGGGGACAGGGGTCGACGAG. Translation gives CASSLGGTGVDE. The complete CDR3 protein is CASSLGGTGVDEQYF.

This clone appeared a few times. The read finishes 3 residues shy of the CDR3 end, and the germline J gene is used to complete it. This chain connects TRBV18 to TRBJ2-1; D might be TRBD2 (6 bases). This CDR3 is 13 amino acids long. Germline-derived CDR1 and CDR2 are KGHSH and LQKENI. Trimming took 2 bases from V and 6 from J, leaving 8 bases between them. CDR3 in amino acids: CASSPGGTNEQFF. CDR3 DNA, as far as it was read: TGTGCCAGCTCACCAGGGGGGACCAATGAG. The full variable domain, with the rest looked up from reference TRBV18 and TRBJ2-1, is NAGVMQNPRHLVRRRGQEARLRCSPMKGHSHVYWYRQLPEEGLKFMVYLQKENIIDESGMPKERFSAEFPKEGPSILRIQQVVRGDSAAYFCASSPGGTNEQFFGPGTRLTVL.